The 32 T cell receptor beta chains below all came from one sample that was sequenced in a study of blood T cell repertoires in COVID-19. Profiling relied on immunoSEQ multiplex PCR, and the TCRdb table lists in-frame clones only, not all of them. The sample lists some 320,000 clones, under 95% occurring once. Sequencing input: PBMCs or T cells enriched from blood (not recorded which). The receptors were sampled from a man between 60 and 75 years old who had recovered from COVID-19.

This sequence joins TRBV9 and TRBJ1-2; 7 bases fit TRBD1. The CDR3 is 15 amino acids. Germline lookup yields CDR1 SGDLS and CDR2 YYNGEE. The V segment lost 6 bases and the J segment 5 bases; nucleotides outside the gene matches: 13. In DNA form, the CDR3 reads TGTGCCAGCAACCTCGGGGGGGACAGCGGATATGGCTACACCTTC. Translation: CASNLGGDSGYGYTF. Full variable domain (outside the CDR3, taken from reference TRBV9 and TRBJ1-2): DSGVTQTPKHLITATGQRVTLRCSPRSGDLSVYWYQQSLDQGLQFLIQYYNGEERAKGNILERFSAQQFPDLHSELNLSSLELGDSALYFCASNLGGDSGYGYTFGSGTRLTVV.

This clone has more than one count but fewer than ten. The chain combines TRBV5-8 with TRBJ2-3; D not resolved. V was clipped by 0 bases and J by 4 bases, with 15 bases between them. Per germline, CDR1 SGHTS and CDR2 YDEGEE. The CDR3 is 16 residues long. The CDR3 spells CASSLENSFYADTQYF. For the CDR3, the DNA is TGTGCCAGCAGCTTGGAAAACAGTTTTTACGCAGATACGCAGTATTTT. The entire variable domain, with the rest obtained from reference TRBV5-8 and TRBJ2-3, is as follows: EAGVTQSPTHLIKTRGQQATLRCSPISGHTSVYWYQQALGLGLQFLLWYDEGEERNRGNFPPRFSGRQFPNYSSELNVNALELEDSALYLCASSLENSFYADTQYFGPGTRLTVL.

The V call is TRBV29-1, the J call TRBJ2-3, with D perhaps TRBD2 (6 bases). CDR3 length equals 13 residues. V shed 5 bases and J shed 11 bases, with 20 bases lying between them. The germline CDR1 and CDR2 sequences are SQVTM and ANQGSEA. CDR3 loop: CSVSGFGQRLQYF. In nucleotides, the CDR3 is TGCAGCGTTAGCGGGTTTGGCCAGCGGTTGCAGTATTTT.

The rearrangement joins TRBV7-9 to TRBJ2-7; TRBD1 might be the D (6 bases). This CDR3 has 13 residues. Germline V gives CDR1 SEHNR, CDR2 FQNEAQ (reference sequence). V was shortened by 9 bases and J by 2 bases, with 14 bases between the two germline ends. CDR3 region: CASSRDNTYEQYF. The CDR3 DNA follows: TGTGCCAGTTCTCGGGACAACACCTACGAGCAGTACTTC.

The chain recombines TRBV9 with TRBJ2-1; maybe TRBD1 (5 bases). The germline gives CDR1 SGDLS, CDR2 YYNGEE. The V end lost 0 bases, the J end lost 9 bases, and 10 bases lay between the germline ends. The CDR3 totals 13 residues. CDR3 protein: CASSVVSRGEQFF. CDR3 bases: TGTGCCAGCAGCGTAGTTTCTAGGGGTGAGCAGTTCTTC.

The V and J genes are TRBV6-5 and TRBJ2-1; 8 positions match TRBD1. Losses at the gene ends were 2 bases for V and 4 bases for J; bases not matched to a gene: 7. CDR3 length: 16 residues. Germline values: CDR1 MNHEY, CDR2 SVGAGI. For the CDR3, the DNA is TGTGCCAGCAGTTACACCCGACAGGGGTTGTACAATGAGCAGTTCTTC. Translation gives CASSYTRQGLYNEQFF.

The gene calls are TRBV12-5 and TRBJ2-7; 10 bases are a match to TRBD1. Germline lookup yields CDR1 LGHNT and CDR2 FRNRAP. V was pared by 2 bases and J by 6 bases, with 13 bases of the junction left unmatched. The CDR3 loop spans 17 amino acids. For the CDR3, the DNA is TGTGCTAGTGGTTTGCGACTCATAGCGGGGACAGGGGTCGAGCAGTACTTC. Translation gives CASGLRLIAGTGVEQYF.

The CDR3 reads CASSITGAISGNTIYF. CDR3 DNA: TGTGCCAGTAGTATAACGGGAGCCATCTCTGGAAACACCATATATTTT. V usage is TRBV19 and J usage is TRBJ1-3; D not certain. Trimming stripped 2 bases from V and 0 bases from J, with 11 bases between. Germline-derived CDR1 and CDR2 are LNHDA and SQIVND (reference sequence). The CDR3 consists of 16 residues.

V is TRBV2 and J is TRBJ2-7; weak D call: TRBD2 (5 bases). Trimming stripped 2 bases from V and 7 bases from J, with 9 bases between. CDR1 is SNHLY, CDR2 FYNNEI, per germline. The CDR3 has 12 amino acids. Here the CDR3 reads CASSEQRREQYF. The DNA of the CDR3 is TGTGCCAGCAGTGAACAGCGGAGAGAGCAGTACTTC.

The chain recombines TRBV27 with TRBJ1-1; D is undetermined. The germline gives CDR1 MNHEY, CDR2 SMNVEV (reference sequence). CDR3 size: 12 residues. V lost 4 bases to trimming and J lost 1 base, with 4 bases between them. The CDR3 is CASSSWNTEAFF. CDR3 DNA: TGTGCCAGCAGTTCTTGGAACACTGAAGCTTTCTTT.

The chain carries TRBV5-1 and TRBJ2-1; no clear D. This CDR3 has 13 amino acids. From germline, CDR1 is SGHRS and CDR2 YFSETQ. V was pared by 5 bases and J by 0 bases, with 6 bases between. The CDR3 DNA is TGCGCCAGCAGTATCCGCTCCTACAATGAGCAGTTCTTC. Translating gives CASSIRSYNEQFF. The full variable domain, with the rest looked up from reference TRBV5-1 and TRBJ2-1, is KAGVTQTPRYLIKTRGQQVTLSCSPISGHRSVSWYQQTPGQGLQFLFEYFSETQRNKGNFPGRFSGRQFSNSRSEMNVSTLELGDSALYLCASSIRSYNEQFFGPGTRLTVL.

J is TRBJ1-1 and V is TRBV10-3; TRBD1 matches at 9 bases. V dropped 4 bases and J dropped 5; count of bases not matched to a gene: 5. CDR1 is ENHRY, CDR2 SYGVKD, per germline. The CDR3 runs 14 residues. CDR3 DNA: TGTGCCATCAGTGCTACAGGGGGCAGTACTGAAGCTTTCTTT. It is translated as CAISATGGSTEAFF.

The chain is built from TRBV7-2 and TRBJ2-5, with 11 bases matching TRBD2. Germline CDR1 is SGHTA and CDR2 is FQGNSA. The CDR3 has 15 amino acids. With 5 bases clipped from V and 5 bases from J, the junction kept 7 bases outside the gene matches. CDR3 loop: CASSARLAGRETQYF. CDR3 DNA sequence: TGTGCCAGCAGCGCCCGACTAGCGGGGAGGGAGACCCAGTACTTC.

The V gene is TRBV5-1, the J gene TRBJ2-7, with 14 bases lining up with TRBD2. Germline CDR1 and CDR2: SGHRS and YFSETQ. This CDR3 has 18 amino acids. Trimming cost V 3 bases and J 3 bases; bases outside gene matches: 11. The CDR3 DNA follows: TGCGCCAGCAGCTCGGGAGGACTAGCGGGAGGATCACGCTACGAGCAGTACTTC. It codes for CASSSGGLAGGSRYEQYF.

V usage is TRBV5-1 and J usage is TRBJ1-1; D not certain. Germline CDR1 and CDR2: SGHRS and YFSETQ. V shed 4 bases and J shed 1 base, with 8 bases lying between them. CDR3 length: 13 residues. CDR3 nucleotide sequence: TGCGCCAGCAGCACACCTCCGAACACTGAAGCTTTCTTT. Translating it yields CASSTPPNTEAFF.

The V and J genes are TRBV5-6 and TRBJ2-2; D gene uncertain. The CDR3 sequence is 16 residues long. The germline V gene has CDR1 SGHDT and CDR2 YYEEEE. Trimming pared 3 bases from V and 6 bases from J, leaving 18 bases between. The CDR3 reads CASSSRTDLTPGELFF. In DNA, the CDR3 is TGTGCCAGCAGCTCCCGAACTGACTTAACCCCCGGGGAGCTGTTTTTT.

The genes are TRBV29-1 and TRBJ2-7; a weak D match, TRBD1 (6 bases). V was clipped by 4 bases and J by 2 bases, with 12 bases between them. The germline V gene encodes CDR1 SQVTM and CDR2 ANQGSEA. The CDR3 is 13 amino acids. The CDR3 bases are TGCAGCGTTGTTGCAGGGACAACCTACGAGCAGTACTTC. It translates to CSVVAGTTYEQYF.

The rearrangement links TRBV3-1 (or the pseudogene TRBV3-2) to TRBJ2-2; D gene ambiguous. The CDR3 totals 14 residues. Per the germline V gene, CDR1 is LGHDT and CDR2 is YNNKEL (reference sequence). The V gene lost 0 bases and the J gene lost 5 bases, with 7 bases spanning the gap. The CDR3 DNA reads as TGTGCCAGCAGCCAAGAGCGGCGGACCGGGGAGCTGTTTTTT. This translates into CASSQERRTGELFF.

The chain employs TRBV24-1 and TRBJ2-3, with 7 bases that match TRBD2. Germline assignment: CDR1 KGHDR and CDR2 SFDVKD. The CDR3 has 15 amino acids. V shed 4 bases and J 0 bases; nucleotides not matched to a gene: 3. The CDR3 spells CATSDSLASTDTQYF. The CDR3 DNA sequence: TGTGCCACCAGTGACTCACTAGCGAGCACAGATACGCAGTATTTT.

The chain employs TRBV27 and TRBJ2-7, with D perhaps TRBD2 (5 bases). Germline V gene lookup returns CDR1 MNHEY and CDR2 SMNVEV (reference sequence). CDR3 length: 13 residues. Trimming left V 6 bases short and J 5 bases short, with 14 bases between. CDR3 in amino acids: CASRLGSGNEQYF. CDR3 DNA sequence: TGTGCCAGCAGGTTAGGGTCGGGAAACGAGCAGTACTTC.

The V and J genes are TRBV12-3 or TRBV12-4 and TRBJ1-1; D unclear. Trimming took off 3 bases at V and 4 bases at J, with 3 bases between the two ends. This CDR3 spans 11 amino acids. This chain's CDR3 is CASSFSTEAFF. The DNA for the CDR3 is TGTGCCAGCAGTTTCAGCACTGAAGCTTTCTTT.

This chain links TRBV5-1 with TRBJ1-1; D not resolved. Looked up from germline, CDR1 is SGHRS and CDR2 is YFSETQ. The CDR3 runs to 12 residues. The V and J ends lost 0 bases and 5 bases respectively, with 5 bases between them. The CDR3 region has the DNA TGCGCCAGCAGCTTGGGGCCGACTGAAGCTTTCTTT. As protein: CASSLGPTEAFF.

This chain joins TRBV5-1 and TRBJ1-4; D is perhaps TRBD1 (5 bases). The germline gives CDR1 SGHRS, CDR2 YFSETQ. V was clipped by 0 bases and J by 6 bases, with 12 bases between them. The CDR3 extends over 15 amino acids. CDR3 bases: TGCGCCAGCAGCTTGGTTGGGGACTTTGATGAAAAACTGTTTTTT. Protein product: CASSLVGDFDEKLFF.

The CDR3: CASSLGDYYEQYF. The DNA for the CDR3 is TGTGCCAGCAGCTTAGGGGACTACTACGAGCAGTACTTC. The chain links TRBV7-9 to TRBJ2-7; TRBD2 matches 7 bases. Germline CDR1 and CDR2: SEHNR and FQNEAQ (reference sequence). The CDR3 loop spans 13 amino acids. V lost 1 base and J lost 3; bases outside the gene matches: 0. The full variable domain, completed using reference TRBV7-9 and TRBJ2-7, is DTGVSQNPRHKITKRGQNVTFRCDPISEHNRLYWYRQTLGQGPEFLTYFQNEAQLEKSRLLSDRFSAERPKGSFSTLEIQRTEQGDSAMYLCASSLGDYYEQYFGPGTRLTVT.

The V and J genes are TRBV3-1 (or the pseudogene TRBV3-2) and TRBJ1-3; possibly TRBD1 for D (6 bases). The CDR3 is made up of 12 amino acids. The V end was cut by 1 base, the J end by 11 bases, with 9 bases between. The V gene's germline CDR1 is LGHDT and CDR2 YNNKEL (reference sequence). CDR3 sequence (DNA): TGTGCCAGCAGCCAAGGACAGGTCCCCATATATTTT. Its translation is CASSQGQVPIYF.

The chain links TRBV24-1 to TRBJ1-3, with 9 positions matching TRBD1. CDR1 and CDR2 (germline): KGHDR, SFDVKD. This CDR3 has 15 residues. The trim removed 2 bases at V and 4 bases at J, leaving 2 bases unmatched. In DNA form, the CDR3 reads TGTGCCACCAGTGATTCCGGGACAGGGGGAAACACCATATATTTT. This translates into CATSDSGTGGNTIYF.

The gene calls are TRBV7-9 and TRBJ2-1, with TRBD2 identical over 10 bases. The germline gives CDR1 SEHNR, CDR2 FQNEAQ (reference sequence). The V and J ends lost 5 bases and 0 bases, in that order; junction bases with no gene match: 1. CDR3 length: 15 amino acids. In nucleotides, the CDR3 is TGTGCCAGCAGCCCTAGCGGGAGCTCCTACAATGAGCAGTTCTTC. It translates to CASSPSGSSYNEQFF.

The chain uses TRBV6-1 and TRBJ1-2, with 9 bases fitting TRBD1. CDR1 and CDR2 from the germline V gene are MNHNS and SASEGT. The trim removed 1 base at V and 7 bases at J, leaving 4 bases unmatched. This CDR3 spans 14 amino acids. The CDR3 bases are TGTGCCAGCAGTGAAGTAGGGACAGGGTTTGGCTACACCTTC. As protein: CASSEVGTGFGYTF.

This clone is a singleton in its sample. CDR3 protein: CASSLDSAYGYTF. In DNA form, the CDR3 reads TGTGCCAGCAGTTTGGACAGTGCGTATGGCTACACCTTC. V gene TRBV7-2 combines with J gene TRBJ1-2; tentative D call: TRBD1 (6 bases). The germline CDR1 and CDR2 sequences are SGHTA and FQGNSA. The CDR3 is 13 amino acids. V lost 6 bases to trimming and J lost 5 bases, with 13 bases between them.

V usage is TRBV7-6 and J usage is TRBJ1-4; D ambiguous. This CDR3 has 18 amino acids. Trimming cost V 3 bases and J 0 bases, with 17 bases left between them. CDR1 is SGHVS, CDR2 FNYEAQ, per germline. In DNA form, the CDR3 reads TGTGCCAGCAGCTTCCACCGACGGGAATACACAACTAATGAAAAACTGTTTTTT. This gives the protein CASSFHRREYTTNEKLFF.

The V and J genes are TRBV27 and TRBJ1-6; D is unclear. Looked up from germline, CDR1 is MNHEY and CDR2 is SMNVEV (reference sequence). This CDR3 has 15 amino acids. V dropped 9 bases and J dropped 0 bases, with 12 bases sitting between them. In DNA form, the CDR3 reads TGTGCCAGTCGTACCGGGAGCTCCTATAATTCACCCCTCCACTTT. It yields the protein CASRTGSSYNSPLHF.

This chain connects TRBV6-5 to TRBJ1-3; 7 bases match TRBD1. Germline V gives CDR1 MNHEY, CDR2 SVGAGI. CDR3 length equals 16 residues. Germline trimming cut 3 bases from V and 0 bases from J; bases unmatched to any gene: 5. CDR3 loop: CASSYQTGSSGNTIYF. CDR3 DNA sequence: TGTGCCAGCAGTTATCAGACAGGGAGCTCTGGAAACACCATATATTTT.